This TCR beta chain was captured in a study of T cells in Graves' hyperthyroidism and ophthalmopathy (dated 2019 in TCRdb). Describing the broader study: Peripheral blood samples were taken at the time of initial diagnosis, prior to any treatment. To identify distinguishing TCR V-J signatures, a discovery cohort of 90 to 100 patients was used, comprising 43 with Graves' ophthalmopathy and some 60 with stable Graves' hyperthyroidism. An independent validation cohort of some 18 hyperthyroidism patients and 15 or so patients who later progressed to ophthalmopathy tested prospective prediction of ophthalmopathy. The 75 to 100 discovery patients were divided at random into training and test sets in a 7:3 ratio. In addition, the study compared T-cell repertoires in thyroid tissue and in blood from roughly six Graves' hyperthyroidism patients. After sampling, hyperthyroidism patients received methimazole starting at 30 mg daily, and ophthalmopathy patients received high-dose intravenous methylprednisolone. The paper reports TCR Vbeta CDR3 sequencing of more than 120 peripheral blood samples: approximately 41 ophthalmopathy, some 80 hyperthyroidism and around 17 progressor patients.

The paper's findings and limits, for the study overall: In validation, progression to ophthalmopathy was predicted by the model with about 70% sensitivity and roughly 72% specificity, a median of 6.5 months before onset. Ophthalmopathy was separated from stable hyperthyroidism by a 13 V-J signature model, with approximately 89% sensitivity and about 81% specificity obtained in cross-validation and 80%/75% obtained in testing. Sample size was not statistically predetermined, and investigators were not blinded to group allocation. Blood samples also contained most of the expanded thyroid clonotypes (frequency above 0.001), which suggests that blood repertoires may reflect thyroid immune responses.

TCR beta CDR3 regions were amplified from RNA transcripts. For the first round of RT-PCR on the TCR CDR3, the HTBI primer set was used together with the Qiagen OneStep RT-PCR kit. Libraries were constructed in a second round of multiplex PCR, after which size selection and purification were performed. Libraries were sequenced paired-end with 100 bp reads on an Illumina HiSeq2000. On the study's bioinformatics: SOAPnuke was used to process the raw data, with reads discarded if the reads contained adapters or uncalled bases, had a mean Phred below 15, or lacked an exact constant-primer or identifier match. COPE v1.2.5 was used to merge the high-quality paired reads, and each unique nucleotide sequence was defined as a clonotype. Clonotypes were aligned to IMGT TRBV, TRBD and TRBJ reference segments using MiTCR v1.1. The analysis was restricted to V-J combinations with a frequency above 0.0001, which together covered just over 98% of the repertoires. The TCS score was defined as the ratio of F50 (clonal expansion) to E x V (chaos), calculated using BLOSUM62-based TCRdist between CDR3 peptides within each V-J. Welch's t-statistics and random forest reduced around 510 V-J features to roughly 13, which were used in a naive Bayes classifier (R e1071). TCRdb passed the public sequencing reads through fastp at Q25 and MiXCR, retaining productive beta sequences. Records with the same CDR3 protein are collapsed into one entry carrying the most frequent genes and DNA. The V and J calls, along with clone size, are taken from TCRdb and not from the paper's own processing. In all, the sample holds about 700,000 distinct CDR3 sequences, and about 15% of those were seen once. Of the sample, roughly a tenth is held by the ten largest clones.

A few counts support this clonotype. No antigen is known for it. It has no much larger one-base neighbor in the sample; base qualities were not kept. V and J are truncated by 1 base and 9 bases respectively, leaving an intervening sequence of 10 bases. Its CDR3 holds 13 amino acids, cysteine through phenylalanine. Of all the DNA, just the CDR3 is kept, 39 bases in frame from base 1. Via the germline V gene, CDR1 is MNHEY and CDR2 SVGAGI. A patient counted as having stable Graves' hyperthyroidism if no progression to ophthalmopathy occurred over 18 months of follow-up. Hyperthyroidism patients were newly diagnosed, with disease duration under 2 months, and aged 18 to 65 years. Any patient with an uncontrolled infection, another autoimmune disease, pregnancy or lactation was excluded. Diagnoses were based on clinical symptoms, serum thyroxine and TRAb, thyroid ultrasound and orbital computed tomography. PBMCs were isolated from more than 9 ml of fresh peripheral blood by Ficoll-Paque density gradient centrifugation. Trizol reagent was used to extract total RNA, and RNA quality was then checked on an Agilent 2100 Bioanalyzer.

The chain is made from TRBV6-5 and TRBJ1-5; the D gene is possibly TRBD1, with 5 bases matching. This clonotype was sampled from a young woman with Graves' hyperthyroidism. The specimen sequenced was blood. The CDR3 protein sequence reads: CASSYLQASPQHF. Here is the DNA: TGTGCCAGCAGTTACTTACAGGCTTCGCCCCAGCATTTT.